This T cell receptor (beta chain) was obtained from a study of T cell repertoires in cytomegalovirus infection. Study context: Public TCR beta signatures provided an indication of both CMV infection and a matching HLA type.

In this sample, this clonotype turned up many times. The germline CDR1 and CDR2 sequences are MGHRA and YSYEKL. CDR3 length: 14 amino acids. The V and J ends lost 4 bases and 5 bases, in that order; junction bases with no gene match: 4. TCRdb reanalysed the reads using MiXCR and keeps one entry per CDR3 protein. In the table there are about 400,000 distinct CDR3 sequences, around 18% of which are singletons. This TCR derives from a human donor in good health (CMV status not recorded). Some clones in this sample may be carry-over from other donors' samples. V usage is TRBV4-1 and J usage is TRBJ2-1; 8 bases line up with TRBD1. What was sequenced was PBMCs. Here the CDR3 reads CASSLGQGNNEQFF. The CDR3, as DNA: TGCGCCAGCAGCCTTGGACAGGGAAACAATGAGCAGTTCTTC.